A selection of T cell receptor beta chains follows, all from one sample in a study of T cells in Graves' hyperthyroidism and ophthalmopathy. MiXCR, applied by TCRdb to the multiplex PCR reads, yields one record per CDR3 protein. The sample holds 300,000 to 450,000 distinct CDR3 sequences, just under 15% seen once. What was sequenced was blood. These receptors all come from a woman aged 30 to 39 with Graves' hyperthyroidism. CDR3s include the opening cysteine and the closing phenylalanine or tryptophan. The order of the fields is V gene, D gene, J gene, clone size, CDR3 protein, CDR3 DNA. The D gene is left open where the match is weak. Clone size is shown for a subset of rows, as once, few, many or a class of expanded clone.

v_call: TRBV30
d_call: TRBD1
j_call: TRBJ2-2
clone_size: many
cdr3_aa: CAWGGQGGTGELFF
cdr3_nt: TGTGCCTGGGGGGGACAGGGCGGCACCGGGGAGCTGTTTTTT

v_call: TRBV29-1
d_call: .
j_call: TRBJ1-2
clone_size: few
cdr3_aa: CSVGITNYGYTF
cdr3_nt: TGCAGCGTCGGGATTACTAACTATGGCTACACCTTC

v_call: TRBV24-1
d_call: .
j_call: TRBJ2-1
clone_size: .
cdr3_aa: CATSDLAGSPYNEQFF
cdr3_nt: TGTGCCACCAGTGATTTGGCCGGGAGCCCCTACAATGAGCAGTTCTTC

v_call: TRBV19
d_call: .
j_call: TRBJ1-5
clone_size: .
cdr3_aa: CASSNSVSFDQPQHF
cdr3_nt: TGTGCCAGTAGTAACAGCGTTTCCTTTGATCAGCCCCAGCATTTT

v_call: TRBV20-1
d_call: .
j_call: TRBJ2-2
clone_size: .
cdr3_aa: CSASSQLNTGELFF
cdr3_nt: TGCAGTGCTAGTAGCCAACTGAACACCGGGGAGCTGTTTTTT

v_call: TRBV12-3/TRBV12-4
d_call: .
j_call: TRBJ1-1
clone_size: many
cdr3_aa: CASSSPTASEAFF
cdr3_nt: TGTGCCAGCAGTTCACCGACAGCTTCCGAAGCTTTCTTT

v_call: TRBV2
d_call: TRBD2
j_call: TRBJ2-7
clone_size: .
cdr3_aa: CASSGQGAGGPYEQYF
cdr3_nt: TGTGCCAGCAGTGGACAAGGAGCGGGAGGGCCCTACGAGCAGTACTTC

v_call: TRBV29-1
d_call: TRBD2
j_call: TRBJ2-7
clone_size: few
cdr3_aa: CSVATPGLAGAAQYF
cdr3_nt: TGCAGCGTTGCCACCCCGGGACTAGCGGGGGCGGCGCAGTACTTC

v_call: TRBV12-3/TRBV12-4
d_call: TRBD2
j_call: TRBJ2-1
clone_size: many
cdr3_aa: CASTLQSGAGVEQFF
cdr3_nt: TGTGCCAGCACCCTCCAAAGCGGGGCCGGAGTTGAGCAGTTCTTC

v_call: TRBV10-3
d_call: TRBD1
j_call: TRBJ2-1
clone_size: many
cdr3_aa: CAISPDRGGNEQFF
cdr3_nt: TGTGCCATCAGTCCGGACAGGGGGGGCAATGAGCAGTTCTTC

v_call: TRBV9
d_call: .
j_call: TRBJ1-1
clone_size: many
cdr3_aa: CASSVAQINTEAFF
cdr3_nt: TGTGCCAGCAGCGTAGCCCAGATCAACACTGAAGCTTTCTTT

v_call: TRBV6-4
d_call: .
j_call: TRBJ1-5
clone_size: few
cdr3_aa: CASSDKAEDQPQHF
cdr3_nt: TGTGCCAGCAGCGACAAGGCGGAGGATCAGCCCCAGCATTTT

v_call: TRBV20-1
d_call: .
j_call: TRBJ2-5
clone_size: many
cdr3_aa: CSARALVGGTQYF
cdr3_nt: TGCAGTGCTAGAGCTCTGGTCGGGGGGACCCAGTACTTC

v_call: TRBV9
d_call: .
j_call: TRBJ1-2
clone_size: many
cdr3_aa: CASSVAGETGYTF
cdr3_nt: TGTGCCAGCAGCGTAGCCGGCGAAACCGGCTACACCTTC

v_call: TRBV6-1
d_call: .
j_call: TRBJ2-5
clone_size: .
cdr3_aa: CASTPVPQGTQYF
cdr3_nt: TGTGCCAGCACACCGGTACCACAAGGGACCCAGTACTTC

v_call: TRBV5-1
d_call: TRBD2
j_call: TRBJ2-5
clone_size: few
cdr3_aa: CASRSTSGRETQYF
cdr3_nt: TGCGCCAGCCGCTCGACTAGCGGGAGAGAGACCCAGTACTTC

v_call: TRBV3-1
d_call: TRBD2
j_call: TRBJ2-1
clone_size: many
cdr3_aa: CASSQWTSGSRNEQFF
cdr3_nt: TGTGCCAGCAGCCAGTGGACTAGCGGGAGTCGGAATGAGCAGTTCTTC

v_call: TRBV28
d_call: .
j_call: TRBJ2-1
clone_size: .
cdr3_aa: CASSLRTGTIDEQFF
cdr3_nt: TGTGCCAGCAGCCTGAGGACCGGGACAATCGATGAGCAGTTCTTC

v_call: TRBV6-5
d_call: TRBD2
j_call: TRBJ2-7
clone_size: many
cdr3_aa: CASSYSSGSLFEQYF
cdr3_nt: TGTGCCAGCAGTTACTCGAGCGGGAGTCTTTTCGAGCAGTACTTC

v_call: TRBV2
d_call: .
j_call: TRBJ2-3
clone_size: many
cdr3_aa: CASSDGALTDTQYF
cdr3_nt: TGTGCCAGCAGTGACGGGGCGCTCACAGATACGCAGTATTTT

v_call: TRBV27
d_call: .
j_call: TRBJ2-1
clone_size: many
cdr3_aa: CASSYGSPYNEQFF
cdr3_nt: TGTGCCAGCAGTTACGGGAGCCCGTACAATGAGCAGTTCTTC

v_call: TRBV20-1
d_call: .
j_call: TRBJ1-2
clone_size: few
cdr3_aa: CSARSGGQGYGYTF
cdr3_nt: TGCAGTGCCCGCTCTGGGGGTCAGGGCTATGGCTACACCTTC

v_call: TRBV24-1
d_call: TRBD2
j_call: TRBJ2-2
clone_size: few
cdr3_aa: CATSDGTSGRINTGELFF
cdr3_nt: TGTGCCACCAGTGATGGGACTAGCGGGAGGATTAACACCGGGGAGCTGTTTTTT

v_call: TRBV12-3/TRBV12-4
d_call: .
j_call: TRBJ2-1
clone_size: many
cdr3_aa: CASSLGASRDGNEQFF
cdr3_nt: TGTGCCAGCAGTTTAGGTGCTAGCAGAGACGGCAATGAGCAGTTCTTC

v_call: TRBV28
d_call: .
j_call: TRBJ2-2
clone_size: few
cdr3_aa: CASSFSKGKGNGELFF
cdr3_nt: TGTGCCAGCAGTTTCTCGAAGGGAAAGGGGAACGGGGAGCTGTTTTTT

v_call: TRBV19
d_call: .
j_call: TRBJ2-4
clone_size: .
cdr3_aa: CASNSQGIKNIQYF
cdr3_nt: TGTGCCAGTAATTCACAAGGGATTAAAAACATTCAGTACTTC

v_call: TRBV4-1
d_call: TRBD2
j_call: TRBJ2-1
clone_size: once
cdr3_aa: CASSRETSGSYNEQFF
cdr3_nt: TGCGCCAGCAGCCGCGAGACTAGCGGGTCCTACAATGAGCAGTTCTTC

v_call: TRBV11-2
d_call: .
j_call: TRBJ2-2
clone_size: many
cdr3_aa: CASSLAGTTTGELFF
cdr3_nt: TGTGCCAGCAGCTTAGCCGGGACAACCACCGGGGAGCTGTTTTTT

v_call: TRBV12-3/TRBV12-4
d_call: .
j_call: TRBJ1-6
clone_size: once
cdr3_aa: CASSFAGVGSPLHF
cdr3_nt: TGTGCCAGCAGTTTCGCGGGAGTCGGTTCACCCCTCCACTTT

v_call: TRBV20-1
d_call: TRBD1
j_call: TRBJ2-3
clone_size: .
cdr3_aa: CSAPPRQGPSDTQYF
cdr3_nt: TGCAGTGCTCCTCCGCGACAGGGGCCCTCGGATACGCAGTATTTT

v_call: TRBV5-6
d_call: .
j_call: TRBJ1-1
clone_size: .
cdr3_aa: CASSADTGVMNTEAFF
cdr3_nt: TGTGCCAGCAGCGCAGATACGGGGGTAATGAACACTGAAGCTTTCTTT

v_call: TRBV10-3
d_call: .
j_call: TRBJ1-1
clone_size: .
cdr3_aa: CAISQQGVITEAFF
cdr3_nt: TGTGCCATCAGCCAACAGGGTGTAATCACTGAAGCTTTCTTT

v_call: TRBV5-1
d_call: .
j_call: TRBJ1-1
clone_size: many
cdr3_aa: CASSSRGANTEAFF
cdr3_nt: TGCGCCAGCAGCTCGCGGGGAGCAAACACTGAAGCTTTCTTT

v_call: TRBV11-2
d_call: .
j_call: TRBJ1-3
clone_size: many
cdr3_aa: CASSLAGTYTIYF
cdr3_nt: TGTGCCAGCAGCTTAGCGGGGACCTACACCATATATTTT

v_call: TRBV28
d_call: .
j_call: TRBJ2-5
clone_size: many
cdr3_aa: CASSSPGHHQETQYF
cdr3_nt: TGTGCCAGCAGTTCTCCGGGACACCACCAAGAGACCCAGTACTTC

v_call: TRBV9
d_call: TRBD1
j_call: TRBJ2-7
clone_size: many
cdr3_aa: CASNHRQGSYEQYF
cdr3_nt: TGTGCCAGCAACCACCGACAGGGTTCCTACGAGCAGTACTTC

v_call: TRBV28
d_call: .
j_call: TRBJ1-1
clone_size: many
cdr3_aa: CASRRQNMNTEAFF
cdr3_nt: TGTGCCAGCAGACGACAGAACATGAACACTGAAGCTTTCTTT

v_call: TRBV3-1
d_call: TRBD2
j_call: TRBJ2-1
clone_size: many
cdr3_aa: CASSQGLAGGGEQFF
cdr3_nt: TGTGCCAGCAGCCAAGGGCTAGCGGGAGGGGGCGAGCAGTTCTTC

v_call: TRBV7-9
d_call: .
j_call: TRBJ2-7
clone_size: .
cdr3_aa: CASSPTSSGIGYEQYF
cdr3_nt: TGTGCCAGCAGCCCCACTAGTAGCGGAATCGGGTACGAGCAGTACTTC

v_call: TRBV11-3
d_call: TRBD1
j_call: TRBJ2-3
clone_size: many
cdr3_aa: CASSSGTGGPSTDTQYF
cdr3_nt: TGTGCCAGCAGCTCCGGGACAGGGGGCCCTAGCACAGATACGCAGTATTTT

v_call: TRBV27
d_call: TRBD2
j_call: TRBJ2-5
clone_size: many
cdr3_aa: CASSLNSGRYQETQYF
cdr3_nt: TGTGCCAGCAGTCTTAATAGCGGGAGGTACCAAGAGACCCAGTACTTC

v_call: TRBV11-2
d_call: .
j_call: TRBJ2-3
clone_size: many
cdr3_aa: CASSLAWDQETQYF
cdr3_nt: TGTGCCAGCAGCTTAGCATGGGACCAAGAAACGCAGTATTTT

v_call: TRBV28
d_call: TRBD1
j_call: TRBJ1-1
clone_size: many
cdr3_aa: CASSPGTGFTNTEAFF
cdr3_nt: TGTGCCAGCAGCCCCGGGACAGGGTTTACGAACACTGAAGCTTTCTTT

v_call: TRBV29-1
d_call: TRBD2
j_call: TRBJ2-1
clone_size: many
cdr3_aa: CSVQLAGGNEQFF
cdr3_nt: TGCAGCGTTCAACTAGCGGGCGGGAATGAGCAGTTCTTC

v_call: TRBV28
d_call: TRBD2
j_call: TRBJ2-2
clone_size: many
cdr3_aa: CASSPTSISGELFF
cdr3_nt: TGTGCCAGCAGTCCGACTAGCATTTCGGGGGAGCTGTTTTTT

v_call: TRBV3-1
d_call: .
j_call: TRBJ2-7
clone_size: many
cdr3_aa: CARRKAYSEQYF
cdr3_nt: TGTGCCAGACGGAAGGCCTACTCCGAGCAGTACTTC

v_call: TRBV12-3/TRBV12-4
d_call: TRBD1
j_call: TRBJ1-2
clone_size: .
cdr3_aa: CASTGTGSNYGYTF
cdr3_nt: TGTGCCAGCACCGGGACAGGTTCTAACTATGGCTACACCTTC

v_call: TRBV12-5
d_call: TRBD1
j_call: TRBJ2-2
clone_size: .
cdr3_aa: CASALTGGAGELFF
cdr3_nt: TGTGCTAGTGCCCTGACAGGGGGTGCCGGGGAGCTGTTTTTT

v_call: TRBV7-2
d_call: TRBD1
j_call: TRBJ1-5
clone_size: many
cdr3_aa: CASSFRGQNQPQHF
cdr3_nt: TGTGCCAGCAGCTTCAGGGGACAGAATCAGCCCCAGCATTTT

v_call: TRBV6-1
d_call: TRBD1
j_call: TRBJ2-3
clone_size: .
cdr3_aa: CASSLRDRGCGTQYF
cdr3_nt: TGTGCCAGCAGCCTACGGGACAGGGGATGCGGTACGCAGTATTTT

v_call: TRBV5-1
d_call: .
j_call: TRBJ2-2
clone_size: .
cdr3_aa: CASSWGSPRGELFF
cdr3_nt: TGCGCCAGCAGCTGGGGAAGCCCACGGGGGGAGCTGTTTTTT

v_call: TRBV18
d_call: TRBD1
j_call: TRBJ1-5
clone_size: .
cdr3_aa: CASSPGGQGGAGNQPQHF
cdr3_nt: TGTGCCAGCTCACCGGGCGGACAGGGGGGTGCGGGCAATCAGCCCCAGCATTTT

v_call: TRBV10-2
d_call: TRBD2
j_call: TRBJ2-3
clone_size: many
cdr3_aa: CASASTSSTSTDTQYF
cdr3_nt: TGCGCCAGCGCCTCGACTAGCTCTACTAGCACAGATACGCAGTATTTT

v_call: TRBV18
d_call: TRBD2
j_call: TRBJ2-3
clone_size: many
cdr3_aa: CASSPPPRGRGGNTQYF
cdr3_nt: TGTGCCAGCTCACCACCCCCCAGGGGCCGCGGGGGGAATACGCAGTATTTT

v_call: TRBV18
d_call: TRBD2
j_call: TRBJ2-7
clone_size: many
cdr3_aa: CASSRSTSEIYEQYF
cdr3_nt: TGTGCCAGCTCACGATCGACTAGCGAAATCTACGAGCAGTACTTC

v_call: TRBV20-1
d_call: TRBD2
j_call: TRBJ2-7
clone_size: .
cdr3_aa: CSARSAGGSYEQYF
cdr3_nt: TGCAGTGCTAGATCAGCGGGAGGTTCCTACGAGCAGTACTTC

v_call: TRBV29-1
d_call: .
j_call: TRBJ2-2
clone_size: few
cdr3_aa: CSVERRTNTGELFF
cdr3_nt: TGCAGCGTTGAAAGGCGGACAAACACCGGGGAGCTGTTTTTT